These T cell receptor beta chains were read from a single sample in a study of cytomegalovirus exposure and HLA in healthy donors. Clones were read by immunoSEQ multiplex PCR, and TCRdb kept only the in-frame ones, dropping some. The sample lists around 130,000 clones, roughly 71% occurring once. The sequenced material came from PBMCs. The origin of the receptors is a woman between 40 and 55 years old in good health and CMV-seropositive. Both conserved end residues are part of each CDR3. The order of the fields is J gene, V gene, D gene, CDR3 protein. A D gene is named only where the DNA matches it firmly.

J: TRBJ2-2; V: TRBV2; D: NA; CDR3: CASSPRTGELFF
J: TRBJ2-1; V: TRBV10-3; D: NA; CDR3: CAISGAGTEGEQFF
J: TRBJ2-7; V: TRBV7-2; D: NA; CDR3: CASSLGGVSYEQYF
J: TRBJ1-3; V: TRBV19; D: NA; CDR3: CATRRVAGNTIYF
J: TRBJ1-4; V: TRBV30; D: NA; CDR3: CAWSETGTFYSPLDF
J: TRBJ2-3; V: TRBV7-9; D: NA; CDR3: CASSSSGGTDTQYF
J: TRBJ1-5; V: TRBV7-9; D: TRBD1; CDR3: CASSLGQNNQPQHF
J: TRBJ1-6; V: TRBV30; D: NA; CDR3: CAWAETNSPLHF
J: TRBJ1-2; V: TRBV29-1; D: NA; CDR3: CSVGDSGYTF
J: TRBJ1-6; V: TRBV7-9; D: NA; CDR3: CASSFTQGNSPLHF
J: TRBJ2-5; V: TRBV5-1; D: TRBD1; CDR3: CASSQTMTGRETQYF
J: TRBJ2-2; V: TRBV7-2; D: TRBD1; CDR3: CASSPDRVQGELFF
J: TRBJ1-1; V: TRBV19; D: TRBD1; CDR3: CASRVTGVATEAFF
J: TRBJ1-3; V: TRBV7-2; D: NA; CDR3: CASSFGGNSGNTIYF
J: TRBJ2-7; V: TRBV18; D: TRBD2; CDR3: CASSPAGTSGSYRSYEQYF
J: TRBJ2-5; V: TRBV7-9; D: TRBD2; CDR3: CASSNSGALETQYF
J: TRBJ1-6; V: TRBV19; D: NA; CDR3: CASSTGFAGSPLHF
J: TRBJ2-1; V: TRBV19; D: TRBD2; CDR3: CASSLAGRNEQFF
J: TRBJ1-5; V: TRBV6-1; D: TRBD1; CDR3: CASSGPTGDSNQPQHF
J: TRBJ1-1; V: TRBV7-2; D: NA; CDR3: CASSLSGARTEAFF
J: TRBJ2-7; V: TRBV9; D: NA; CDR3: CASSPQTGYSYEQYF
J: TRBJ2-7; V: TRBV10-3; D: NA; CDR3: CAISANRELSSEQYF
J: TRBJ1-5; V: TRBV19; D: TRBD1; CDR3: CASSVTGVPNQPQHF
J: TRBJ2-2; V: TRBV28; D: TRBD1; CDR3: CASSSSGTGRTGELFF
J: NA; V: TRBV6-5; D: NA; CDR3: CASSDSYEQYF
J: TRBJ2-1; V: TRBV11-2; D: TRBD2; CDR3: CASSFGGGANEQFF
J: TRBJ2-2; V: TRBV5-1; D: NA; CDR3: CASSFGLRGSRGTGELFF
J: TRBJ2-2; V: TRBV7-2; D: NA; CDR3: CASSSGRNTGELFF
J: TRBJ2-1; V: TRBV6-1; D: NA; CDR3: CASRSPGESYNEQFF
J: TRBJ2-1; V: TRBV4-2; D: NA; CDR3: CASSQAPSDYNEQFF
J: TRBJ2-1; V: TRBV5-1; D: NA; CDR3: CASSLAGGQFNEQFF
J: TRBJ1-2; V: TRBV6-5; D: TRBD1; CDR3: CASSQTGGTGGYTF
J: TRBJ2-7; V: TRBV7-2; D: TRBD2; CDR3: CASSLGAGGTYEQYF
J: NA; V: TRBV6-5; D: NA; CDR3: CASSYGQDPPYEQYF
J: TRBJ2-5; V: TRBV5-4; D: TRBD1; CDR3: CASSLQGQETQYF
J: TRBJ1-1; V: TRBV29-1; D: NA; CDR3: CSVGNRVDTEAFF
J: TRBJ1-6; V: TRBV7-6; D: NA; CDR3: CASSDRQAVNSPLHF
J: TRBJ2-7; V: TRBV9; D: TRBD2; CDR3: CASSVGLGGLAGGEQYF
J: TRBJ1-3; V: TRBV10-3; D: NA; CDR3: CAIYGGHSGNTIYF
J: TRBJ2-3; V: TRBV7-3; D: NA; CDR3: CASSLRALDYLSSIDTQYF
J: TRBJ2-3; V: TRBV9; D: TRBD2; CDR3: CASSVVPTRGGDTDTQYF
J: TRBJ2-5; V: TRBV5-6; D: TRBD1; CDR3: CASSPTGAETQYF
J: TRBJ2-1; V: TRBV29-1; D: TRBD2; CDR3: CSVEDPSGSYNEQFF
J: TRBJ2-7; V: TRBV30; D: NA; CDR3: CAWSVSQVNEQYF
J: TRBJ2-1; V: TRBV5-1; D: TRBD2; CDR3: CASSHSGGYNEQFF
J: TRBJ1-2; V: TRBV30; D: NA; CDR3: CARTVLEGGYTF